Listed below are T cell receptor beta chains from one sample, sequenced in a study of tumor-infiltrating lymphocytes in primary liver carcinoma. One entry per CDR3 protein, called by TCRdb with MiXCR from the multiplex PCR reads. The sample consists of tens of thousands of distinct CDR3 sequences, roughly 78% of them appearing once. Sequencing input: liver tumor tissue from sampling region 3. These receptor sequences come from a woman aged 30 to 39 with primary liver carcinoma and hepatitis B virus infection. Each CDR3 is given with its conserved first and last residue. The order of the fields is J gene, D gene, clone size, V gene, CDR3 DNA, CDR3 protein. D genes are given only for firm matches. Size is omitted from some rows. Given values are once, few, many or a class for expanded clones.

TRBJ2-2 . . TRBV11-2 TGTGTCAGCAGTTTAGAGCCATGGGCGCACGGGGAGCTGTTTTTT CVSSLEPWAHGELFF
TRBJ1-5 . many TRBV4-1 TGCGCCAGCAGCCCCTCATTAAGCAATCAGCCCCAGCATTTT CASSPSLSNQPQHF
TRBJ2-3 . . TRBV12-3/TRBV12-4 TGTGTCAACACCTCCAGAGAGCCAGATATGCAGTATTTT CVNTSREPDMQYF
TRBJ2-5 . once TRBV11-2 TGTGCAAGCAACCCCCCTGGACAGAGAGTTGGGAAAGAGACCCAGTACTTC CASNPPGQRVGKETQYF
TRBJ2-2 TRBD1 . TRBV6-5 TGTGCCAGCTGTCCGCGGACAGGGTTCAATGGGGAGCTGTTTTTT CASCPRTGFNGELFF
TRBJ2-4 . . TRBV7-9 TGCGCCAGTAGCCCCTTCTCGGAGGCGACCAAAAACATCCAGTACTTC CASSPFSEATKNIQYF
TRBJ2-3 TRBD2 many TRBV11-2 TGTGCCAGCAGCTTACTGCGGGAGCATCGCACAGATACGCAGTATTTT CASSLLREHRTDTQYF
TRBJ2-3 . many TRBV11-2 TGTCCCAGCAGCTTAGTTGGGAGCACAGATACGCAGTATTTT CPSSLVGSTDTQYF
TRBJ2-1 . once TRBV29-1 TGTAGCGCCCTAAGCGGCTACAATGAGCAGTTCTTC CSALSGYNEQFF
TRBJ2-5 . . TRBV11-2 TGTGCCAGCAGCTCTCTTGAACTAGTGGGGACCCAGTACTTC CASSSLELVGTQYF
TRBJ2-2 . . TRBV11-2 TGTGCCGGCAGCGTAGAGACAGGAAACACCGGGGAGTTGTTTTTT CAGSVETGNTGELFF
TRBJ2-7 . . TRBV6-5 TGCGCCAGCAGTTACATGGACAGCAGCTCCTACGTGCACTACTTC CASSYMDSSSYVHYF
TRBJ2-5 . many TRBV11-2 TGTGCCAGCAGCCCTCATCAACGGACCCAGTACTTC CASSPHQRTQYF
TRBJ2-3 TRBD2 . TRBV7-8 TGTTCCAGCAGCCCCCCGCGGGGGAGCGGGAGGGTCTCAGATACGCAGTATTTT CSSSPPRGSGRVSDTQYF
TRBJ2-7 TRBD1 many TRBV11-2 TGTGCCAGCAGCTTAGTACAGGGGTCCACCTACGAGCAGTACTTC CASSLVQGSTYEQYF
TRBJ2-1 TRBD2 once TRBV10-3 TGTGTCATTAGTGAGACCATGGCGACTAGCGCCTACAATGAGCAGTTCTTC CVISETMATSAYNEQFF